These 22 T cell receptor beta chains originate from one sample sequenced in a study of T cell responses to AZD1222 COVID-19 vaccine. Here immunoSEQ multiplex PCR was the method, and the copy in TCRdb shows in-frame clones only, minus some. The repertoire holds about 140,000 clones, with 88% as singletons. Sequencing was performed on peripheral blood, taken 28 days after the second dose of the MenACWY control vaccine. These receptors were obtained from an adult who received the MenACWY meningococcal vaccine as a control.

With respect to this clone: Different DNA sequences within this sample yield the same CDR3. The rearrangement joins TRBV6-5 to TRBJ2-2; D unclear. Germline V CDR1 and CDR2: MNHEY, SVGAGI. The CDR3 is made up of 13 amino acids. The ends were cut back, 0 bases at V and 8 bases at J, with 7 bases in the middle. The CDR3 region has the DNA TGTGCCAGCAGTTACTCGAGCCCTGGGGAGCTGTTTTTT. This sequence encodes CASSYSSPGELFF.

The chain has TRBV28 and TRBJ2-1; D is possibly TRBD2 (7 bases). The CDR3 contains 16 residues. The germline CDR1 and CDR2 sequences are MDHEN and SYDVKM. V was shortened by 4 bases and J by 0 bases, with 13 bases between the two germline ends. The CDR3 DNA sequence: TGTGCCAGCAGTTCCGGACTAGGGGGCTCCTACAATGAGCAGTTCTTC. This encodes CASSSGLGGSYNEQFF.

The rearrangement uses TRBV12-3 or TRBV12-4 and TRBJ2-1, with D perhaps matching TRBD1 or TRBD2 (5 bases each). V lost 9 bases and J 6 bases, leaving 15 bases between the germline ends. The CDR3 extends over 13 amino acids. Written as DNA, the CDR3 is TGTGCCAGTTGGTCCGGGACGTTCAATGAGCAGTTCTTC. It translates to CASWSGTFNEQFF.

The chain carries TRBV7-9 and TRBJ2-6; D possibly corresponds to TRBD2 (5 bases). The ends were cut back, 5 bases at V and 2 bases at J, with 13 bases in the middle. CDR3 length equals 16 residues. From germline, CDR1 is SEHNR and CDR2 FQNEAQ (reference sequence). In nucleotides, the CDR3 is TGTGCCAGCAGCCTCTCCGGGGTGGCTGGGGCCAACGTCCTGACTTTC. It specifies CASSLSGVAGANVLTF.

The chain links TRBV28 to TRBJ1-5; D might be TRBD1 (5 bases). V was trimmed by 8 bases and J by 6 bases, leaving 17 bases between them. Germline CDR1 MDHEN, CDR2 SYDVKM. The CDR3 is 14 residues long. The CDR3, as DNA: TGTGCCAGCTTCGTAGGTGGGGGGATTCAGCCCCAGCATTTT. Residues: CASFVGGGIQPQHF.

The genes are TRBV7-2 and TRBJ1-6; 8 positions agree with TRBD1. CDR1 and CDR2 (germline): SGHTA, FQGNSA. V was clipped by 2 bases and J by 12 bases; unmatched bases: 3. The CDR3 totals 13 residues. DNA for the CDR3: TGTGCCAGCAGCTTACTAGGACAGGGACCCCTCCACTTT. This encodes CASSLLGQGPLHF.

The gene calls are TRBV5-4 and TRBJ2-2; maybe TRBD1 (5 bases). V lost 2 bases and J lost 4, with 12 bases in between. The germline V gene has CDR1 SGHNT and CDR2 YYREEE (reference sequence). This CDR3 spans 15 amino acids. For the CDR3, the DNA is TGTGCCAGCAGCTTTGACAGACCGATCACCGGGGAGCTGTTTTTT. Amino acids: CASSFDRPITGELFF.

The J gene is TRBJ1-5, the V gene TRBV4-1; D remains unclear. CDR3 length equals 15 residues. The germline V gene has CDR1 MGHRA and CDR2 YSYEKL. V was pared by 0 bases and J by 2 bases, with 8 bases between. The CDR3 is CASSQEGFGNQPQHF. The CDR3, as DNA: TGCGCCAGCAGCCAAGAGGGTTTTGGCAATCAGCCCCAGCATTTT.

This rearrangement joins TRBV6-4 to TRBJ2-2, with TRBD1 identical over 7 bases. V shed 6 bases, J shed 6 bases, and the junction held 10 bases outside the gene matches. The germline CDR1 and CDR2 sequences are MRHNA and SNTAGT. This CDR3 has 15 residues. The CDR3 sequence is CASSSLYRGSGELFF. In DNA form, the CDR3 reads TGTGCCAGCAGCTCCCTTTACAGGGGATCCGGGGAGCTGTTTTTT.

The CDR3 nucleotides are TGTGCCAGCAGCTTTGGGTGGACAGTGAACACTGAAGCTTTCTTT. It specifies CASSFGWTVNTEAFF. The chain couples TRBV7-9 to TRBJ1-1; a weak D match, TRBD1 (6 bases). CDR1 and CDR2 from the germline V gene are SEHNR and FQNEAQ (reference sequence). The CDR3 covers 15 residues. Trimming cost V 3 bases and J 0 bases, with 11 bases left between them. The entire variable domain, with the rest obtained from reference TRBV7-9 and TRBJ1-1, is as follows: DTGVSQNPRHKITKRGQNVTFRCDPISEHNRLYWYRQTLGQGPEFLTYFQNEAQLEKSRLLSDRFSAERPKGSFSTLEIQRTEQGDSAMYLCASSFGWTVNTEAFFGQGTRLTVV.

The chain recombines TRBV4-1 with TRBJ1-5; D may be TRBD1 (6 bases). Trimming took 4 bases from V and 6 from J, leaving 16 bases between them. Looked up from germline, CDR1 is MGHRA and CDR2 is YSYEKL. The CDR3 runs to 15 residues. The CDR3 DNA reads as TGCGCCAGCAGCCCCCCTGGGGGGCTGAGTCAGCCCCAGCATTTT. Its protein product is CASSPPGGLSQPQHF.

J is TRBJ1-4 and V is TRBV3-1 (or the pseudogene TRBV3-2); D is uncertain. This CDR3 has 16 residues. Trimming removed 3 bases from V and 0 bases from J, with 11 bases in between. The germline CDR1 and CDR2 sequences are LGHDT and YNNKEL (reference sequence). In DNA, the CDR3 is TGTGCCAGCAGCCACGAAACGAGCACAACTAATGAAAAACTGTTTTTT. Residues: CASSHETSTTNEKLFF.

The rearrangement uses TRBV5-1 and TRBJ2-7; 8 bases align to TRBD1. J was trimmed by 0 bases and V by 4 bases; bases with no gene match: 3. CDR1 SGHRS and CDR2 YFSETQ come from the germline V gene. This CDR3 spans 14 amino acids. In nucleotides, the CDR3 is TGCGCCAGCAGCAAGGACAGGGACTCCTACGAGCAGTACTTC. Translated: CASSKDRDSYEQYF.

The rearrangement uses TRBV6-1 and TRBJ1-1, with D possibly being TRBD1 (5 bases). This CDR3 is 14 amino acids long. CDR1 is MNHNS and CDR2 is SASEGT in the germline V gene. V was pared by 2 bases and J by 6 bases, with 13 bases between. The CDR3 bases are TGTGCCAGCAGTGAACATCGGGGCGATGCTGAAGCTTTCTTT. Amino acid sequence: CASSEHRGDAEAFF.

The chain combines TRBV2 with TRBJ2-2; maybe TRBD1 (6 bases). V was cut by 7 bases and J by 6 bases, with 21 bases left in between. This CDR3 has 16 amino acids. The germline CDR1 and CDR2 sequences are SNHLY and FYNNEI. CDR3 DNA: TGTGCCAGCAAGGGTTGGGGGACAAGGGGCGCCGGGGAGCTGTTTTTT. It codes for CASKGWGTRGAGELFF.

This chain links TRBV30 with TRBJ1-3, with no clear D. The germline V and J ends were trimmed by 4 bases and 3 bases, with 16 bases remaining between them. CDR1 and CDR2 (germline): GTSNPN, SVGIG (reference sequence). This CDR3 is 15 amino acids long. CDR3 bases: TGTGCCTGGAAGGGTCGGGGATTAGGTGGAAACACCATATATTTT. This codes for CAWKGRGLGGNTIYF.

The chain couples TRBV5-1 to TRBJ2-2; D possibly corresponds to TRBD1 (6 bases). Germline V gene sequence: CDR1 SGHRS, CDR2 YFSETQ. Deletions cut 0 bases from V and 5 bases from J, with 14 bases between. This CDR3 has 16 amino acids. CDR3 protein: CASSLEAGAGTGELFF. DNA for the CDR3: TGCGCCAGCAGCTTGGAAGCAGGGGCTGGGACCGGGGAGCTGTTTTTT.

The count of this clone is one. This chain links TRBV30 with TRBJ1-2; D is uncertain. The V end lost 0 bases, the J end lost 5 bases, and 13 bases lay between the germline ends. The germline V gene has CDR1 GTSNPN and CDR2 SVGIG (reference sequence). There are 14 residues in the CDR3. In DNA form, the CDR3 reads TGTGCCTGGAGTGTGCTACCAGTCTCTTATGGCTACACCTTC. The encoded protein is CAWSVLPVSYGYTF. The full variable domain, in which reference TRBV30 and TRBJ1-2 provide the parts outside the CDR3, is SQTIHQWPATLVQPVGSPLSLECTVEGTSNPNLYWYRQAAGRGLQLLFYSVGIGQISSEVPQNLSASRPQDRQFILSSKKLLLSDSGFYLCAWSVLPVSYGYTFGSGTRLTVV.

V is TRBV29-1 and J is TRBJ1-3; D unclear. The CDR3 length is 13 residues. Trimming shortened V by 3 bases and J by 3 bases, and 9 bases separated the two germline ends. Germline V gene lookup returns CDR1 SQVTM and CDR2 ANQGSEA. CDR3 DNA sequence: TGCAGCGTTGAGGCCAGGTTTGGAAACACCATATATTTT. This translates into CSVEARFGNTIYF.

The chain recombines TRBV5-1 with TRBJ2-3, with 10 bases identical to TRBD1. V dropped 0 bases and J dropped 3; count of bases not matched to a gene: 1. The CDR3 totals 15 residues. The germline CDR1 and CDR2 sequences are SGHRS and YFSETQ. The CDR3 bases are TGCGCCAGCAGCTTGGGGGGACAGGGGACAGATACGCAGTATTTT. Protein product: CASSLGGQGTDTQYF.

This clone was seen once. Other nucleotide sequences in the sample specify the same CDR3. The rearrangement joins TRBV12-3 or TRBV12-4 to TRBJ1-2, with D uncertain. Between the trimmed V and J ends, which lost 1 base and 5 bases, there was a span of 5 bases. This CDR3 spans 12 amino acids. Here the CDR3 reads CASSLEGYGYTF. The CDR3 region has the DNA TGTGCCAGCAGTTTAGAAGGGTATGGCTACACCTTC.

The table lists this clone with a count of one. This chain uses TRBV19 with TRBJ2-1, with 11 nucleotides matching TRBD2. CDR1 LNHDA and CDR2 SQIVND come from the germline V gene (reference sequence). The CDR3 sequence is 16 residues long. Losses at the gene ends were 6 bases for V and 6 bases for J; bases not matched to a gene: 10. CDR3 nucleotides: TGTGCCAGTAGCACTCCGATAGCGGGAGGGCTCAATGAGCAGTTCTTC. This translates into CASSTPIAGGLNEQFF.